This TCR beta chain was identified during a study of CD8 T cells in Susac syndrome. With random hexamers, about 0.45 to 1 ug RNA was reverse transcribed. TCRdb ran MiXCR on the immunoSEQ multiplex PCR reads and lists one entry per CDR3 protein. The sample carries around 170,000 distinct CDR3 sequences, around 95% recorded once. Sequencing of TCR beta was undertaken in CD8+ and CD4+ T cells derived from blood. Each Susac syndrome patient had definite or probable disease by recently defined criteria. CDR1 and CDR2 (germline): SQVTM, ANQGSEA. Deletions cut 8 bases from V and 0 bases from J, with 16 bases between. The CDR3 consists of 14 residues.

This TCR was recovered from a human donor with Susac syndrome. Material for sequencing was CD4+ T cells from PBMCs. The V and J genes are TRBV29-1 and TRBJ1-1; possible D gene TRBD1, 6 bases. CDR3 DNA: TGCAGCCCCTGGGGGGGCCCTATGAACACTGAAGCTTTCTTT. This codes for CSPWGGPMNTEAFF. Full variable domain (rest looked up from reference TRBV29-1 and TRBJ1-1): SAVISQKPSRDICQRGTSLTIQCQVDSQVTMMFWYRQQPGQSLTLIATANQGSEATYESGFVIDKFPISRPNLTFSTLTVSNMSPEDSSIYLCSPWGGPMNTEAFFGQGTRLTVV.